The sequence of this T cell receptor beta chain was determined in a study of cytomegalovirus exposure and HLA in healthy donors. Study-wide background: About 85 million unique TCR sequences came from HLA-typed donors in an early release. Overall study findings and caveats: The listing of 160 or so TCR beta chains classed them as cytomegalovirus-associated. There were some V segments, including TRBV6-2 and TRBV6-3, excluded as indistinguishable. A later analysis associated 16,000 or so TCR beta sequences with HLA alleles at a 0.05 false discovery rate.

From germline, CDR1 is SGHDT and CDR2 YYEEEE. J gave up 4 bases and V 2 bases, and 11 bases lay outside the gene matches. The CDR3 has 19 amino acids. PCR primers comprised 60 Vbeta and 13 Jbeta primers. Sequencing used immunoSEQ multiplex PCR; TCRdb keeps in-frame clones, though not all of them. In the table there are about 130,000 clones, about 61% of which are singletons. Of note for this clone: Its antigen is still unknown.

V usage is TRBV5-6 and J usage is TRBJ2-6; 11 positions match TRBD1. The sequenced sample consisted of PBMCs. The receptor's source is a woman between 35 and 50 years old in good health and CMV-seronegative. CDR3 bases: TGTGCCAGCAGCTTAGGGACAGGGGGTTTTTCGGGAGGGGCCAACGTCCTGACTTTC. Protein product: CASSLGTGGFSGGANVLTF.